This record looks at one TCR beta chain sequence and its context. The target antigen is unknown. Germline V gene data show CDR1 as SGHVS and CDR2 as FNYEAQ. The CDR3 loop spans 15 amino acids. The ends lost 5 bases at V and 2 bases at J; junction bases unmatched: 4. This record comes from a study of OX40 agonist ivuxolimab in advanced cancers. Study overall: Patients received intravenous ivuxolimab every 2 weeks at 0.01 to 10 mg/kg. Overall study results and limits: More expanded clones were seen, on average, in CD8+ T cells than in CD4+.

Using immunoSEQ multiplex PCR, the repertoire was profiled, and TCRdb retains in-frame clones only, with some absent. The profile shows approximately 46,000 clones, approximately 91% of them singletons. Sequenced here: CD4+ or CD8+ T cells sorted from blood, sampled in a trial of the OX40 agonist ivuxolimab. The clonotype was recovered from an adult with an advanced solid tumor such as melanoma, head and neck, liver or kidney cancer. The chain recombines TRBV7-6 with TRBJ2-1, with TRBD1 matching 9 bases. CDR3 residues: CASSATGGAYNEQFF. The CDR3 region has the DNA TGTGCCAGCAGCGCTACAGGGGGCGCCTACAATGAGCAGTTCTTC.